The next 30 T cell receptor beta chains were all read from a single sample in a study of blood T cell repertoires in COVID-19. Profiled with immunoSEQ multiplex PCR; TCRdb holds only in-frame clones, not every one. This table holds roughly 120,000 clones, roughly 80% found once. Sequenced: peripheral blood. These receptors all come from a man aged 50 to 59 with acute or convalescent COVID-19.

The table lists this clone with a few counts. In DNA, the CDR3 is TGTGCCAGCAGTGAAAACCCAGGGGGTATCGGGAACACTGAAGCTTTCTTT. This encodes CASSENPGGIGNTEAFF. The rearrangement uses TRBV2 and TRBJ1-1; 7 bases match TRBD1. V dropped 2 bases and J dropped 1; count of bases not matched to a gene: 10. Germline V gene lookup returns CDR1 SNHLY and CDR2 FYNNEI. The CDR3 has 17 residues.

The genes are TRBV27 and TRBJ1-5; D ambiguous. CDR3 length equals 14 residues. V dropped 2 bases and J dropped 0 bases, with 5 bases sitting between them. The germline V gene has CDR1 MNHEY and CDR2 SMNVEV (reference sequence). The CDR3 loop is CASSLRDSNQPQHF. CDR3 in DNA: TGTGCCAGCAGTTTACGGGATAGCAATCAGCCCCAGCATTTT.

The chain couples TRBV4-2 to TRBJ2-3, with 8 bases lining up with TRBD2. With V trimmed by 5 bases and J by 1 base, 11 bases remained unmatched. Germline V gene data show CDR1 as LGHNA and CDR2 as YNFKEQ. This CDR3 region has 17 residues. The CDR3 region has the DNA TGTGCCAGCAGCGGCCCTTTGGCGGGGGGCCGCACAGATACGCAGTATTTT. Protein sequence: CASSGPLAGGRTDTQYF.

The chain's CDR3 is CASSGLEDTQYF. The CDR3 bases are TGTGCCAGCAGTGGCCTGGAGGATACGCAGTATTTT. V usage is TRBV28 and J usage is TRBJ2-3; D remains ambiguous. V was cut by 5 bases and J by 6 bases, with 9 bases left in between. Germline V gene sequence: CDR1 MDHEN, CDR2 SYDVKM. This CDR3 has 12 residues. The full variable domain, its missing parts supplied by reference TRBV28 and TRBJ2-3, is DVKVTQSSRYLVKRTGEKVFLECVQDMDHENMFWYRQDPGLGLRLIYFSYDVKMKEKGDIPEGYSVSREKKERFSLILESASTNQTSMYLCASSGLEDTQYFGPGTRLTVL.

This chain links TRBV4-2 with TRBJ2-5; TRBD1 agrees at 10 bases. The length of the CDR3 is 15 residues. CDR1 LGHNA and CDR2 YNFKEQ come from the germline V gene. V was pared by 0 bases and J by 7 bases, with 5 bases of the junction left unmatched. The CDR3 loop reads CASSQEGTGDRTQYF. The CDR3 nucleotides are TGTGCCAGCAGCCAAGAGGGGACAGGGGATAGGACCCAGTACTTC.

The V gene is TRBV28, the J gene TRBJ2-7, with D maybe TRBD2 (5 bases). The CDR3 is made up of 16 amino acids. Germline CDR1 and CDR2: MDHEN and SYDVKM. Trimming pared 6 bases from V and 0 bases from J, leaving 18 bases between. The CDR3 loop reads CASSYEGLVHSYEQYF. The CDR3 bases are TGTGCCAGCAGCTATGAGGGTTTGGTCCACTCCTACGAGCAGTACTTC.

The rearrangement links TRBV30 to TRBJ2-1, with 9 bases fitting TRBD1. The CDR3 has 15 amino acids. Germline CDR1 GTSNPN, CDR2 SVGIG (reference sequence). Trimming took 3 bases from V and 1 from J; bases not matched to a gene: 4. The CDR3 DNA reads TGTGCCTGGAGCCGGGACAGGGCTTCCTACAATGAGCAGTTCTTC. This translates into CAWSRDRASYNEQFF. The full variable domain, completed using reference TRBV30 and TRBJ2-1, is SQTIHQWPATLVQPVGSPLSLECTVEGTSNPNLYWYRQAAGRGLQLLFYSVGIGQISSEVPQNLSASRPQDRQFILSSKKLLLSDSGFYLCAWSRDRASYNEQFFGPGTRLTVL.

The chain employs TRBV28 and TRBJ2-1, with 10 nucleotides matching TRBD2. The CDR3 is 15 residues long. The germline gives CDR1 MDHEN, CDR2 SYDVKM. The ends lost 3 bases at V and 10 bases at J; junction bases unmatched: 9. The CDR3 DNA sequence: TGTGCCAGCAGTTTTAACAGCGGGAGGGCGGGGGAGCAGTTCTTC. It specifies CASSFNSGRAGEQFF.

The chain employs TRBV5-1 and TRBJ2-1, with 7 positions matching TRBD1. Trimming cost V 1 base and J 9 bases; bases outside gene matches: 10. CDR1 and CDR2 from the germline V gene are SGHRS and YFSETQ. CDR3 length: 15 residues. The CDR3 DNA sequence: TGCGCCAGCAGCTTGACGACAGGGTTGGTGGGTGAGCAGTTCTTC. As protein: CASSLTTGLVGEQFF. Supplemented by reference TRBV5-1 and TRBJ2-1, the full variable domain reads KAGVTQTPRYLIKTRGQQVTLSCSPISGHRSVSWYQQTPGQGLQFLFEYFSETQRNKGNFPGRFSGRQFSNSRSEMNVSTLELGDSALYLCASSLTTGLVGEQFFGPGTRLTVL.

The chain links TRBV5-4 to TRBJ1-2, with 12 bases lining up with TRBD1. The CDR3 length is 15 residues. J lost 6 bases, V lost 4 bases, and 7 bases had no gene match. The germline V gene encodes CDR1 SGHNT and CDR2 YYREEE (reference sequence). The CDR3 DNA is TGTGCCAGCAGCCCGGGACAGGGGGCGACTCATGGCTACACCTTC. It yields the protein CASSPGQGATHGYTF.

The CDR3 region has the DNA TGTGCCAGCAGTTCCCCGTTGACTAAGAACACCGGGGAGCTGTTTTTT. Protein product: CASSSPLTKNTGELFF. The chain combines TRBV27 with TRBJ2-2, with a possible D match to TRBD2 (5 bases). The length of the CDR3 is 16 residues. The V gene's germline CDR1 is MNHEY and CDR2 SMNVEV (reference sequence). Trimming cost V 4 bases and J 1 base, with 13 bases left between them.

The V and J genes are TRBV9 and TRBJ2-3; 7 nucleotides match TRBD2. CDR1 is SGDLS, CDR2 YYNGEE, per germline. The J segment lost 0 bases and the V segment lost 4 bases, leaving 11 bases of the junction unmatched. This CDR3 has 17 residues. CDR3 amino acids: CASSPRWGEGSTDTQYF. Written as DNA, the CDR3 is TGTGCCAGCAGCCCCCGGTGGGGGGAGGGAAGCACAGATACGCAGTATTTT.

This clone was seen more than once but under ten times. The chain carries TRBV30 and TRBJ1-2, with 8 bases matching TRBD1. V dropped 1 base and J dropped 4; count of bases not matched to a gene: 8. This CDR3 spans 15 amino acids. CDR1 and CDR2 (germline): GTSNPN, SVGIG (reference sequence). The CDR3 is CAWSALGQGGYGYTF. CDR3 DNA: TGTGCCTGGAGTGCCTTAGGACAGGGAGGCTATGGCTACACCTTC.

This clone was counted many times. The V gene is TRBV1, the J gene TRBJ2-7; the D call of TRBD1 is as the table states it, not checked on the DNA. TRBV1 counts as a pseudogene. The CDR3 totals 16 residues. The CDR3: CTSSLTPRVPTYEQYF. CDR3 bases: TGCACCAGCAGCCTCACCCCCAGGGTTCCGACCTACGAGCAGTACTTC.

The chain carries TRBV2 and TRBJ1-2; a weak D match, TRBD1 (5 bases). Trimming removed 5 bases from V and 4 bases from J, with 14 bases in between. Germline CDR1 is SNHLY and CDR2 is FYNNEI. The CDR3 contains 14 residues. This CDR3 is CASSFERQGYGYTF. In DNA, the CDR3 is TGTGCCAGCAGTTTTGAACGGCAGGGCTATGGCTACACCTTC.

J is TRBJ1-1 and V is TRBV10-3, with 7 positions matching TRBD1. With V trimmed by 8 bases and J by 3 bases, 0 bases remained unmatched. There are 11 residues in the CDR3. Germline CDR1 and CDR2: ENHRY and SYGVKD. CDR3 sequence (DNA): TGTGCCATCCAGGGGGACACTGAAGCTTTCTTT. It codes for CAIQGDTEAFF.

This chain joins TRBV4-1 and TRBJ2-2; TRBD2 might be the D (6 bases). There are 15 residues in the CDR3. The V end lost 4 bases, the J end lost 4 bases, and 13 bases lay between the germline ends. The germline gives CDR1 MGHRA, CDR2 YSYEKL. CDR3 in DNA: TGCGCCAGCAGCCCCCTCCGGGAGTTCACCGGGGAGCTGTTTTTT. Residues: CASSPLREFTGELFF.

V is TRBV4-1 and J is TRBJ1-5, with 7 bases fitting TRBD1. With V trimmed by 0 bases and J by 1 base, 9 bases remained unmatched. The CDR3 is 18 amino acids. Germline V gives CDR1 MGHRA, CDR2 YSYEKL. CDR3 protein: CASSQDWRQGLSNQPQHF. DNA for the CDR3: TGCGCCAGCAGCCAAGATTGGAGACAGGGCCTCAGCAATCAGCCCCAGCATTTT.

The V call is TRBV5-6, the J call TRBJ2-1; no clear D gene. V was cut by 1 base and J by 0 bases, with 11 bases left in between. The CDR3 is 16 amino acids. Per the germline V gene, CDR1 is SGHDT and CDR2 is YYEEEE. CDR3 bases: TGTGCCAGCAGCTTGAATCCCTCGAGCTCCTACAATGAGCAGTTCTTC. This encodes CASSLNPSSSYNEQFF.

The chain couples TRBV5-6 to TRBJ1-6; 10 positions agree with TRBD1. CDR3 length: 14 amino acids. The germline gives CDR1 SGHDT, CDR2 YYEEEE. Losses at the gene ends were 5 bases for V and 10 bases for J; bases not matched to a gene: 6. The CDR3 DNA sequence: TGTGCCAGCAGTCGGGACAGGGGTTTGTCACCCCTCCACTTT. Its protein product is CASSRDRGLSPLHF. Full variable domain (remainder filled in from reference TRBV5-6 and TRBJ1-6): DAGVTQSPTHLIKTRGQQVTLRCSPKSGHDTVSWYQQALGQGPQFIFQYYEEEERQRGNFPDRFSGHQFPNYSSELNVNALLLGDSALYLCASSRDRGLSPLHFGNGTRLTVT.

This clone occurred a few times. The V call is TRBV7-9, the J call TRBJ1-6, with D hard to call. V lost 3 bases to trimming and J lost 0 bases, with 9 bases between them. Per the germline V gene, CDR1 is SEHNR and CDR2 is FQNEAQ (reference sequence). The CDR3 spans 16 residues. The chain's CDR3 is CASSFSGSSYNSPLHF. CDR3 nucleotides: TGTGCCAGCAGCTTTTCGGGAAGCTCCTATAATTCACCCCTCCACTTT. The variable domain in full, completed from reference TRBV7-9 and TRBJ1-6, reads DTGVSQNPRHKITKRGQNVTFRCDPISEHNRLYWYRQTLGQGPEFLTYFQNEAQLEKSRLLSDRFSAERPKGSFSTLEIQRTEQGDSAMYLCASSFSGSSYNSPLHFGNGTRLTVT.

The J gene is TRBJ2-3, the V gene TRBV7-2; 10 bases map to TRBD1. Trimming removed 5 bases from V and 0 bases from J; junction bases left unmatched: 8. Germline V CDR1 and CDR2: SGHTA, FQGNSA. The CDR3 runs to 17 residues. CDR3 loop: CASSRPGQGKSTDTQYF. The CDR3 DNA sequence: TGTGCCAGCAGCCGGCCGGGACAGGGGAAAAGCACAGATACGCAGTATTTT.

The chain carries TRBV13 and TRBJ1-6; no definite D call. Germline lookup yields CDR1 PRHDT and CDR2 FYEKMQ (reference sequence). This CDR3 region has 15 residues. V shed 0 bases and J shed 1 base, with 4 bases lying between them. CDR3 loop: CASSLGESYNSPLHF. DNA of the CDR3: TGTGCCAGCAGCTTAGGGGAGTCCTATAATTCACCCCTCCACTTT. The full variable domain, with the rest looked up from reference TRBV13 and TRBJ1-6, is AAGVIQSPRHLIKEKRETATLKCYPIPRHDTVYWYQQGPGQDPQFLISFYEKMQSDKGSIPDRFSAQQFSDYHSELNMSSLELGDSALYFCASSLGESYNSPLHFGNGTRLTVT.

The rearrangement links TRBV2 to TRBJ1-5, with D perhaps matching TRBD1 (5 bases). The CDR3 is made up of 15 amino acids. Trimming removed 6 bases at V and 2 bases at J, with 14 bases between. In germline, CDR1 is SNHLY, CDR2 FYNNEI. The CDR3 is CASRAGGGGNQPQHF. The CDR3 nucleotides read TGTGCCAGCAGGGCCGGAGGAGGGGGCAATCAGCCCCAGCATTTT.

This chain links TRBV7-8 with TRBJ2-1, with 14 bases that match TRBD2. Per the germline V gene, CDR1 is SGHVS and CDR2 is FQNEAQ. This CDR3 contains 14 residues. V dropped 4 bases and J dropped 7; count of bases not matched to a gene: 0. The CDR3 nucleotides are TGTGCCAGCAGCTGGACTAGCGGGGGGAATGAGCAGTTCTTC. Encoded protein: CASSWTSGGNEQFF.

Worth noting for this clone: Other DNA sequences of this sample code for an identical CDR3. This chain links TRBV19 with TRBJ1-5, with 9 bases fitting TRBD1. Germline CDR1 and CDR2: LNHDA and SQIVND (reference sequence). CDR3 length: 14 amino acids. V lost 5 bases and J lost 4; bases outside the gene matches: 3. CDR3 loop: CASSSTGGNQPQHF. CDR3 sequence (DNA): TGTGCCAGTAGTTCGACAGGGGGGAATCAGCCCCAGCATTTT. The full variable domain, rest sourced from reference TRBV19 and TRBJ1-5, is DGGITQSPKYLFRKEGQNVTLSCEQNLNHDAMYWYRQDPGQGLRLIYYSQIVNDFQKGDIAEGYSVSREKKESFPLTVTSAQKNPTAFYLCASSSTGGNQPQHFGDGTRLSIL.

V is TRBV10-1 and J is TRBJ2-3; D is perhaps TRBD1 (5 bases). The V gene lost 3 bases and the J gene lost 0 bases, with 13 bases spanning the gap. The CDR3 has 16 amino acids. Per germline, CDR1 WNHNN and CDR2 SYGVQD (reference sequence). Here the CDR3 DNA reads TGCGCCAGCAGTGATTCTCGGACAACTAGCACAGATACGCAGTATTTT. This encodes CASSDSRTTSTDTQYF.

The chain is built from TRBV6-1 and TRBJ2-3, with TRBD2 matching over 11 bases. This CDR3 contains 17 residues. The germline CDR1 and CDR2 sequences are MNHNS and SASEGT. Germline trimming cut 4 bases from V and 2 bases from J; bases unmatched to any gene: 8. CDR3 bases: TGTGCCAGCAGTGGGCTAGCGGGGGGTGGCGTCACAGATACGCAGTATTTT. This encodes CASSGLAGGGVTDTQYF.

The DNA of the CDR3 is TGTGCCAGTAGTATAGTATCCCCCGGACAGGGGCCAGAGACCCAGTACTTC. Its translation: CASSIVSPGQGPETQYF. The V call is TRBV19, the J call TRBJ2-5; TRBD1 agrees at 9 bases. The CDR3 contains 17 residues. Trimming took 1 base from V and 4 from J; bases not matched to a gene: 10. Germline V gene sequence: CDR1 LNHDA, CDR2 SQIVND (reference sequence).

The chain is built from TRBV7-9 and TRBJ2-7; TRBD1 matches 10 bases. Trimming cost V 4 bases and J 6 bases; bases outside gene matches: 3. CDR1 is SEHNR, CDR2 FQNEAQ, per germline (reference sequence). CDR3 length: 13 amino acids. As DNA, the CDR3 is TGTGCCAGCAGCTATAGGACAGGGGGCGAGCAGTACTTC. Its translation: CASSYRTGGEQYF.